This TCR beta chain was sequenced in a study of cytotoxic CD8 clonotypes in ibrutinib-treated CLL. Study in general: Mean productive templates were approximately 230,000; mean productive rearrangements were about 90,000.

CDR1 and CDR2 from the germline V gene are MNHNS and SASEGT. The CDR3 is made up of 15 amino acids. V lost 2 bases and J 4 bases, leaving 14 bases between the germline ends. This clone has a handful of counts. The antigen is not known. Study conclusions and caveats: Contraction or stability on treatment was seen for public clonotypes, which were uncommon. Pretreatment clonality was elevated relative to age-matched healthy donors and paralleled circulating CD8+ T-cell counts.

TCRdb's copy holds only in-frame clones and misses some; the assay was immunoSEQ multiplex PCR. The data show 130,000 or so clones, approximately 75% seen once. The chain couples TRBV6-1 to TRBJ1-1; D is possibly TRBD1 (5 bases). The sequences come from PBMCs, collected after 12 months of ibrutinib treatment. The receptor was derived from a human donor with chronic lymphocytic leukemia. CDR3 in DNA: TGTGCCAGCAGTGAAATTTGGGGCTTCACCACTGAAGCTTTCTTT. This sequence encodes CASSEIWGFTTEAFF.